The 15 T cell receptor beta chains below come from one sample, sequenced in a study of radiation and T cells in renal cell carcinoma. Method: immunoSEQ multiplex PCR; TCRdb's copy keeps in-frame clones and lacks some. The top ten hold 6% to 8% of the sample, which has around 64,000 clones, around 80% seen once. Described time point: baseline pretreatment blood. As for treatment: 15 Gy SBRT to primary tumor, nephrectomy 4 weeks later. Sequences were derived from blood, sampled from a patient whose treatment included radiotherapy and nephrectomy. The receptor source for this set is a man aged 55 to 69 with renal cell carcinoma.

The chain has TRBV6-6 and TRBJ1-5; D ambiguous. Germline CDR1 MNHNY, CDR2 SVGAGI (reference sequence). CDR3 length: 15 amino acids. Trimming took 0 bases from V and 6 from J, leaving 12 bases between them. The CDR3: CASSYSSEIGQPQHF. The CDR3 DNA follows: TGTGCCAGCAGTTACTCCTCTGAGATCGGTCAGCCCCAGCATTTT.

This sequence joins TRBV7-8 and TRBJ2-1, with TRBD2 as a possible D gene (6 bases). V was pared by 1 base and J by 1 base, with 11 bases between. Germline V gives CDR1 SGHVS, CDR2 FQNEAQ. This CDR3 comprises 16 residues. CDR3 loop: CASSLGGTESYNEQFF. In nucleotides, the CDR3 is TGTGCCAGCAGCTTAGGCGGGACGGAGTCCTACAATGAGCAGTTCTTC.

V is TRBV7-9 and J is TRBJ2-5, with D perhaps TRBD1 or TRBD2 (5 bases each). The CDR3 length is 16 residues. From germline, CDR1 is SEHNR and CDR2 FQNEAQ (reference sequence). V was cut by 1 base and J by 5 bases, with 17 bases left in between. The CDR3 DNA reads as TGTGCCAGCAGCTTAGGGCGAGGGCAGGGCATGGAGACCCAGTACTTC. Translated: CASSLGRGQGMETQYF. Together with reference TRBV7-9 and TRBJ2-5, the CDR3 gives the full variable domain: DTGVSQNPRHKITKRGQNVTFRCDPISEHNRLYWYRQTLGQGPEFLTYFQNEAQLEKSRLLSDRFSAERPKGSFSTLEIQRTEQGDSAMYLCASSLGRGQGMETQYFGPGTRLLVL.

The chain has TRBV5-1 and TRBJ2-1; the D is unclear. V was pared by 0 bases and J by 7 bases, with 8 bases between. The germline gives CDR1 SGHRS, CDR2 YFSETQ. There are 13 residues in the CDR3. The DNA for the CDR3 is TGCGCCAGCAGCTTGGGGATCGGGAATGAGCAGTTCTTC. It translates to CASSLGIGNEQFF.

The chain couples TRBV4-3 to TRBJ1-2, with 8 bases that match TRBD1. CDR1 and CDR2 (germline): LGHNA, YSLEER. Germline trimming cut 0 bases from V and 3 bases from J; bases unmatched to any gene: 6. This CDR3 comprises 16 residues. The chain's CDR3 is CASSQDFGQGYYGYTF. The CDR3 nucleotides are TGCGCCAGCAGCCAAGATTTTGGACAGGGTTACTATGGCTACACCTTC.

This chain joins TRBV30 and TRBJ2-1; TRBD2 agrees at 14 bases. The CDR3 contains 18 residues. Trimming cost V 3 bases and J 4 bases; bases outside gene matches: 11. Germline V lookup: CDR1 GTSNPN, CDR2 SVGIG (reference sequence). The CDR3 is CAWRRTSGGPGGYNEQFF. DNA for the CDR3: TGTGCCTGGAGGCGGACTAGCGGGGGGCCAGGGGGGTACAATGAGCAGTTCTTC.

The V call is TRBV7-2, the J call TRBJ2-7; TRBD1 agrees at 7 bases. The CDR3 runs to 14 residues. Germline loops: CDR1 SGHTA, CDR2 FQGNSA. V lost 4 bases and J lost 0; bases outside the gene matches: 3. The CDR3 sequence: CASSSQGLSYEQYF. The CDR3 nucleotides are TGTGCCAGCAGCTCACAGGGGCTCTCCTACGAGCAGTACTTC. The variable domain in full, completed from reference TRBV7-2 and TRBJ2-7, reads GAGVSQSPSNKVTEKGKDVELRCDPISGHTALYWYRQSLGQGLEFLIYFQGNSAPDKSGLPSDRFSAERTGGSVSTLTIQRTQQEDSAVYLCASSSQGLSYEQYFGPGTRLTVT.

This clone appeared a single time. CDR3 sequence: CASSRGQANYGYTF. Written as DNA, the CDR3 is TGTGCCAGCAGCCGAGGACAGGCTAACTATGGCTACACCTTC. V and J are TRBV13 and TRBJ1-2; 7 nucleotides agree with TRBD1. The CDR3 is 14 residues long. V dropped 5 bases and J dropped 0; count of bases not matched to a gene: 3. Germline V lookup: CDR1 PRHDT, CDR2 FYEKMQ (reference sequence).

This clone has ten or more counts. The chain uses TRBV19 and TRBJ1-1; 7 nucleotides agree with TRBD1. This CDR3 has 15 residues. The V gene end was trimmed by 3 bases and the J gene end by 3 bases; junction bases not matched to a gene: 7. CDR1 LNHDA and CDR2 SQIVND come from the germline V gene (reference sequence). CDR3 DNA: TGTGCCAGTAGTATCCTACAGGGGAAGGACACTGAAGCTTTCTTT. The encoded protein is CASSILQGKDTEAFF.

V is TRBV15 and J is TRBJ2-2, with 7 bases identical to TRBD1. CDR1 and CDR2 from the germline V gene are LNHNV and YYDKDF (reference sequence). CDR3 size: 17 residues. The V segment lost 3 bases and the J segment 2 bases; nucleotides outside the gene matches: 9. As DNA, the CDR3 is TGTGCCACCAGCAGGAGGGACAGATTTTCTAACACCGGGGAGCTGTTTTTT. This codes for CATSRRDRFSNTGELFF.

For the CDR3, the DNA is TGTGCCAGTAGTGAAGGGACTAGCGGGTGGGGTTCCAATGAGCAGTTCTTC. Translating gives CASSEGTSGWGSNEQFF. The chain links TRBV19 to TRBJ2-1; TRBD2 matches 12 bases. V was pared by 5 bases and J by 6 bases, with 11 bases of the junction left unmatched. Germline V gene data show CDR1 as LNHDA and CDR2 as SQIVND (reference sequence). The CDR3 is 17 amino acids. The full variable domain, in which reference TRBV19 and TRBJ2-1 provide the parts outside the CDR3, is DGGITQSPKYLFRKEGQNVTLSCEQNLNHDAMYWYRQDPGQGLRLIYYSQIVNDFQKGDIAEGYSVSREKKESFPLTVTSAQKNPTAFYLCASSEGTSGWGSNEQFFGPGTRLTVL.

The V and J genes are TRBV27 and TRBJ2-1; D is tentatively TRBD1 or TRBD2 (5 bases each). V was shortened by 5 bases and J by 10 bases, with 18 bases between the two germline ends. The length of the CDR3 is 14 residues. CDR1 is MNHEY, CDR2 SMNVEV, per germline (reference sequence). CDR3 nucleotide sequence: TGTGCCAGCAGTGTGGATGGGACGGAACTCGAGCAGTTCTTC. Residues: CASSVDGTELEQFF.

This sequence joins TRBV2 and TRBJ1-1; 7 positions agree with TRBD1. Germline assignment: CDR1 SNHLY and CDR2 FYNNEI. V lost 7 bases, J lost 4 bases, and 3 bases stayed unmatched. This CDR3 is 12 amino acids long. The CDR3, as DNA: TGTGCCAGCACCAGACAGGGCACTGAAGCTTTCTTT. This sequence encodes CASTRQGTEAFF.

The chain combines TRBV11-2 with TRBJ2-5, with 8 bases aligning to TRBD2. Germline CDR1 SGHAT, CDR2 FQNNGV. The CDR3 spans 15 residues. The V and J ends lost 6 bases and 1 base, in that order; junction bases with no gene match: 7. As DNA, the CDR3 is TGTGCCAGCAGTCATAGCGGGGCCCTCCAAGAGACCCAGTACTTC. Its protein is CASSHSGALQETQYF.

The chain joins TRBV7-2 to TRBJ2-5; 14 bases agree with TRBD2. This CDR3 is built from 16 residues. V dropped 5 bases and J dropped 5; count of bases not matched to a gene: 7. Germline CDR1 and CDR2: SGHTA and FQGNSA. The CDR3 region is CASSLRTSGGMETQYF. DNA for the CDR3: TGTGCCAGCAGCCTGAGGACTAGCGGGGGGATGGAGACCCAGTACTTC.